Presented here are 2 T cell receptor beta chains from one specimen sequenced in a study of beta chain features in type 1 diabetes. The entirety of the isolated RNA underwent reverse transcription, so expressed TCRB transcripts were sequenced. The data were produced by immunoSEQ multiplex PCR, yet TCRdb's version contains in-frame clones alone and is incomplete. Of 200,000 to 250,000 clones detected, about 26% appear once; the ten largest clones hold 4%. The sequenced sample consisted of central memory CD4+ T cells from blood. The origin of the receptors is a man aged 25-45 years in good health.

The V gene is TRBV5-4, the J gene TRBJ2-5; D is unresolved. The V gene lost 4 bases and the J gene lost 2 bases, with 15 bases spanning the gap. The CDR3 is made up of 15 amino acids. The germline V gene encodes CDR1 SGHNT and CDR2 YYREEE (reference sequence). CDR3: CASSRSPNTQETQYF. In DNA form, the CDR3 reads TGTGCCAGCAGCCGATCCCCCAACACTCAAGAGACCCAGTACTTC.

A few counts support this clone. The V gene is TRBV5-1, the J gene TRBJ1-2; 10 positions match TRBD1. Unmatched junction bases numbered 4, after V lost 7 bases and J lost 7 bases. The CDR3 covers 12 residues. Germline CDR1 SGHRS, CDR2 YFSETQ. CDR3 loop: CASGTGEAGYTF. In nucleotides, the CDR3 is TGCGCCAGCGGGACAGGGGAGGCTGGCTACACCTTC.